This passage covers 18 T cell receptor beta chains from one sample sequenced in a study of human T cells and chemical hapten exposure. Time point indicated: patch test 2, 6 weeks after DPC sensitization. Described treatment: therapeutic diphenylcyclopropenone sensitization with weekly scalp DPC. In TCRdb, the RACE reads were re-called with MiXCR into one record per CDR3 protein. The table records about 54,000 distinct CDR3 sequences, 9.5% to 10% of them present only once. Specimen: whole blood, collected in connection with sensitization to the hapten diphenylcyclopropenone (DPC). These receptors came from a woman between 45 and 60 years old with alopecia areata. Some clones in this sample may be carry-over from other donors' samples.

The sample holds a few counts of this clonotype. The chain has TRBV28 and TRBJ2-7, with D unclear. Trimming pared 4 bases from V and 2 bases from J, leaving 12 bases between. Germline V lookup: CDR1 MDHEN, CDR2 SYDVKM. The CDR3 has 14 amino acids. CDR3 in DNA: TGTGCCAGCAGTTACCGACACCTAGCCTACGAGCAGTACTTC. It is translated as CASSYRHLAYEQYF.

This clonotype was detected only a few times. This chain uses TRBV20-1 with TRBJ2-7, with 10 positions matching TRBD2. This CDR3 has 13 amino acids. Germline CDR1 reads DFQATT; CDR2 reads SNEGSKA (reference sequence). V trimming: 3 bases; J trimming: 2 bases; junction bases outside the gene matches: 1. CDR3 sequence: CSARGTSAYEQYF. DNA of the CDR3: TGCAGTGCTAGGGGGACTAGCGCCTACGAGCAGTACTTC.

This clonotype has a handful of counts. The chain uses TRBV6-2 or TRBV6-3 and TRBJ2-7; 7 bases agree with TRBD2. V shed 3 bases, J shed 0 bases, and the junction held 5 bases outside the gene matches. This CDR3 comprises 15 residues. Germline assignment: CDR1 MNHEY and CDR2 SVGEGT. This CDR3 is CASSYLAANSYEQYF. The CDR3 DNA is TGTGCCAGCAGTTATCTAGCGGCGAACTCCTACGAGCAGTACTTC.

CDR3 region: CSARAPRGLYGYTF. DNA of the CDR3: TGCAGTGCTAGAGCCCCCAGGGGTCTCTATGGCTACACCTTC. The chain employs TRBV20-1 and TRBJ1-2; a weak D match, TRBD1 (6 bases). CDR3 size: 14 residues. Trimming shortened V by 1 base and J by 4 bases, and 13 bases separated the two germline ends. CDR1 is DFQATT, CDR2 SNEGSKA, per germline (reference sequence).

At least ten counts were recorded for this clonotype. The chain recombines TRBV10-3 with TRBJ2-7; TRBD1 aligns across 10 bases. This CDR3 contains 14 residues. J lost 2 bases, V lost 10 bases, and 8 bases had no gene match. Germline assignment: CDR1 ENHRY and CDR2 SYGVKD. The CDR3 loop reads CATWTGGNPYEQYF. The CDR3 region has the DNA TGTGCCACCTGGACAGGGGGGAATCCCTACGAGCAGTACTTC.

The chain links TRBV20-1 to TRBJ2-1; D gene uncertain. From germline, CDR1 is DFQATT and CDR2 SNEGSKA (reference sequence). The CDR3 sequence is 14 residues long. CDR3 protein: CRPAERERYNEQFF. The DNA for the CDR3 is TGCAGGCCGGCCGAAAGGGAACGATACAATGAGCAGTTCTTC.

The genes are TRBV21-1 and TRBJ2-6; the table calls TRBD1, which could not be checked here. TRBV21-1 corresponds to a pseudogene. The CDR3 runs to 21 residues. DNA of the CDR3: TGTGCCAGCAGCAAACGCCCAAGAGGGTCCACCACCAACTCTGGGGCCAACGTCCTGACTTTC. Amino acids: CASSKRPRGSTTNSGANVLTF.

A few counts support this clonotype. The chain carries TRBV7-6 and TRBJ2-5, with 10 bases lining up with TRBD1. The CDR3 sequence is 15 residues long. V gave up 3 bases and J gave up 5 bases; unmatched junction bases: 6. Germline V gene sequence: CDR1 SGHVS, CDR2 FNYEAQ. The CDR3 is CASSFQTGGLETQYF. The CDR3 DNA sequence: TGTGCCAGCAGCTTCCAGACAGGGGGCTTGGAGACCCAGTACTTC.

This clonotype was detected only a few times. The J gene is TRBJ2-3, the V gene TRBV4-3, with 12 bases lining up with TRBD2. The germline CDR1 and CDR2 sequences are LGHNA and YSLEER. CDR3 length equals 18 residues. Trimming at V came to 3 bases and at J to 0 bases, leaving 7 bases not matched to a gene. This chain's CDR3 is CASSQSSGGDPSTDTQYF. The CDR3 bases are TGCGCCAGCAGCCAGTCTAGCGGGGGGGACCCTAGCACAGATACGCAGTATTTT.

This clonotype came up a few times. The gene calls are TRBV5-6 and TRBJ2-5; D gene unclear. V lost 3 bases and J 5 bases, leaving 11 bases between the germline ends. The CDR3 is made up of 13 amino acids. The V gene's germline CDR1 is SGHDT and CDR2 YYEEEE. The CDR3 reads CASSSEERETQYF. In DNA, the CDR3 is TGTGCCAGCAGCTCAGAGGAGAGGGAGACCCAGTACTTC. Full variable domain (missing parts from reference TRBV5-6 and TRBJ2-5): DAGVTQSPTHLIKTRGQQVTLRCSPKSGHDTVSWYQQALGQGPQFIFQYYEEEERQRGNFPDRFSGHQFPNYSSELNVNALLLGDSALYLCASSSEERETQYFGPGTRLLVL.

CDR3 in DNA: TGTGCCAGCAGCCCGATCAGCCAAGAGACCCAGTACTTC. This sequence encodes CASSPISQETQYF. The chain has TRBV7-6 and TRBJ2-5, with D unresolved. V was clipped by 5 bases and J by 1 base, with 8 bases between them. This CDR3 contains 13 residues. Germline assignment: CDR1 SGHVS and CDR2 FNYEAQ.

This clonotype was seen a handful of times. This chain links TRBV7-7 with TRBJ2-1; D may correspond to TRBD1 or TRBD2 (5 bases each). V gave up 4 bases and J gave up 9 bases, with 13 bases separating them. Germline CDR1 and CDR2: SSHAT and FNYEAQ (reference sequence). This CDR3 has 13 amino acids. CDR3 sequence reads: CASSSGTWGEQFF. The CDR3 coding sequence is TGTGCCAGCAGCTCTGGGACCTGGGGTGAGCAGTTCTTC.

The chain recombines TRBV28 with TRBJ1-2; the D is unclear. CDR1 and CDR2 from the germline V gene are MDHEN and SYDVKM. The V end lost 3 bases, the J end lost 4 bases, and 12 bases lay between the germline ends. The CDR3 contains 14 residues. The CDR3 region has the DNA TGTGCCAGCAGTTTTCGGTCCACCCTCTATGGCTACACCTTC. Translating it yields CASSFRSTLYGYTF.

The V gene is TRBV6-6, the J gene TRBJ1-4; the match to TRBD1 covers 10 bases. The V segment lost 2 bases and the J segment 8 bases; nucleotides outside the gene matches: 5. This CDR3 has 15 residues. CDR1 is MNHNY and CDR2 is SVGAGI in the germline V gene (reference sequence). Written as DNA, the CDR3 is TGTGCCAGCAGTTACACGGGACAGGGGTTAGAAAAACTGTTTTTT. Translation: CASSYTGQGLEKLFF.

This clonotype was counted a few times. The chain couples TRBV7-2 to TRBJ1-2; D not resolved. V dropped 3 bases and J dropped 4 bases, with 18 bases sitting between them. Germline V CDR1 and CDR2: SGHTA, FQGNSA. This CDR3 is 16 amino acids long. The CDR3 loop reads CASSFMSQSPVYGYTF. The DNA of the CDR3 is TGTGCCAGCAGCTTTATGAGCCAGAGCCCTGTCTATGGCTACACCTTC.

At least ten counts were recorded for this clonotype. The CDR3 bases are TGCAGTGCTAACCTGCCCCAGCGGGAGGACGAGCAGTACTTC. This gives the protein CSANLPQREDEQYF. The gene calls are TRBV20-1 and TRBJ2-7; 9 bases agree with TRBD2. The germline CDR1 and CDR2 sequences are DFQATT and SNEGSKA (reference sequence). This CDR3 spans 14 amino acids. V dropped 4 bases and J dropped 5; count of bases not matched to a gene: 9.

This clonotype was seen only a few times. This chain connects TRBV5-1 to TRBJ2-7; 11 bases are a match to TRBD2. Trimming took 4 bases from V and 2 from J; bases not matched to a gene: 8. CDR1 SGHRS and CDR2 YFSETQ come from the germline V gene. The CDR3 sequence is 16 residues long. The CDR3 DNA is TGCGCCAGCAGCCCCGATTTAGCGGGAGGGCCCTACGAGCAGTACTTC. Protein product: CASSPDLAGGPYEQYF. Looking up the rest from reference TRBV5-1 and TRBJ2-7 gives the full variable domain: KAGVTQTPRYLIKTRGQQVTLSCSPISGHRSVSWYQQTPGQGLQFLFEYFSETQRNKGNFPGRFSGRQFSNSRSEMNVSTLELGDSALYLCASSPDLAGGPYEQYFGPGTRLTVT.

A few counts support this clonotype. V gene TRBV5-5 combines with J gene TRBJ2-7, with TRBD1 matching 9 bases. Germline CDR1 is SGHKS and CDR2 is YYEKEE (reference sequence). The CDR3 is made up of 16 amino acids. With 0 bases clipped from V and 1 base from J, the junction kept 5 bases outside the gene matches. The CDR3 region has the DNA TGTGCCAGCAGCTTGGACTCCGGGACAGGGTCCTACGAGCAGTACTTC. Its protein is CASSLDSGTGSYEQYF. The full variable domain, with the rest looked up from reference TRBV5-5 and TRBJ2-7, is DAGVTQSPTHLIKTRGQQVTLRCSPISGHKSVSWYQQVLGQGPQFIFQYYEKEERGRGNFPDRFSARQFPNYSSELNVNALLLGDSALYLCASSLDSGTGSYEQYFGPGTRLTVT.